The present T cell receptor (beta chain) was sequenced within a study of prognosis after radiotherapy for stage I lung cancer. Turning to the study itself: Those with stage I non-small cell lung cancer who took part were enrolled between early 2018 and January 2019. Tumor types were squamous cell carcinoma in more than five patients, adenocarcinoma in roughly twelve.

Genomic DNA was subjected to two-round multiplex PCR for amplification of TCR beta CDR3. Gene-specific TRBV and TRBJ primers were used in PCR round one. MiXCR, applied by TCRdb to the multiplex PCR reads, yields one record per CDR3 protein. The sample includes roughly 38,000 distinct CDR3 sequences, about 24% of them seen just once. Ten or more counts support this clonotype. This CDR3 comprises 15 residues. The germline V gene encodes CDR1 SGHVS and CDR2 FQNEAQ. V trimming: 5 bases; J trimming: 2 bases; junction bases outside the gene matches: 3. This TCR came from a donor over 45 with non-small cell lung cancer. Material: PBMCs, obtained before or after stereotactic body radiation therapy (not recorded which). The J gene is TRBJ2-6, the V gene TRBV7-8; the match to TRBD1 covers 7 bases. CDR3 amino acids: CASSLDRAGANVLTF. CDR3 DNA sequence: TGTGCCAGCAGCCTAGACAGGGCTGGGGCCAACGTCCTGACTTTC.